Below, 30 T cell receptor beta chains from the same sample are listed, as sequenced in a study of OX40 agonist ivuxolimab in advanced cancers. Sequenced by immunoSEQ multiplex PCR; TCRdb stores in-frame clones only, minus some. The sample shows tens of thousands of clones, around 80% of them seen only once. The material sequenced was CD4+ or CD8+ T cells sorted from blood, taken in a trial of the OX40 agonist ivuxolimab. These receptor sequences come from an adult with an advanced solid tumor such as melanoma, head and neck, liver or kidney cancer.

This chain joins TRBV6-5 and TRBJ1-3; D is possibly TRBD1 (6 bases). This CDR3 is built from 13 residues. Germline V gene lookup returns CDR1 MNHEY and CDR2 SVGAGI. V lost 8 bases and J lost 4, with 12 bases in between. CDR3 DNA: TGTGCCAGCTCCCTGACAGGAGGAAACACCATATATTTT. The encoded protein is CASSLTGGNTIYF.

J is TRBJ2-2 and V is TRBV4-3; TRBD2 is a possible D gene (6 bases). This CDR3 region has 14 residues. V shed 0 bases and J shed 6 bases, with 8 bases lying between them. Germline loops: CDR1 LGHNA, CDR2 YSLEER. CDR3 amino acids: CASSQDRRAGELFF. The CDR3 region has the DNA TGCGCCAGCAGCCAAGATCGGAGGGCCGGGGAGCTGTTTTTT.

This clone was seen only once. The V call is TRBV11-2, the J call TRBJ2-7, with TRBD2 matching over 12 bases. The CDR3 totals 15 residues. Germline CDR1 SGHAT, CDR2 FQNNGV. The V gene end was trimmed by 4 bases and the J gene end by 5 bases; junction bases not matched to a gene: 6. CDR3 sequence: CASSSSSGRAHEQYF. Here the CDR3 DNA reads TGTGCCAGCAGCTCCTCTAGCGGGAGGGCCCACGAGCAGTACTTC.

As for this clone: This sample also contains other DNA sequences that code for the same CDR3. The chain is built from TRBV28 and TRBJ1-1; maybe TRBD1 (5 bases). Per the germline V gene, CDR1 is MDHEN and CDR2 is SYDVKM. V dropped 5 bases and J dropped 4 bases, with 20 bases sitting between them. This CDR3 spans 16 amino acids. For the CDR3, the DNA is TGTGCCAGCAGTCCACCGGGGACGGGGATTAGCACTGAAGCTTTCTTT. As protein: CASSPPGTGISTEAFF.

The chain combines TRBV21-1 with TRBJ1-6. TRBV21-1 is described as a pseudogene. CDR3 length: 18 amino acids. CDR3: CASSKARGGQGWNSPLHF. CDR3 nucleotides: TGTGCCAGCAGCAAAGCGCGGGGGGGACAGGGTTGGAATTCACCCCTCCACTTT.

This clone was counted a few times. The CDR3, as DNA: TGTGCCTGGAGGACAGGGGGCGGGCAGCCCCAGCATTTT. It translates to CAWRTGGGQPQHF. V is TRBV30 and J is TRBJ1-5; the match to TRBD1 covers 10 bases. The ends lost 3 bases at V and 7 bases at J; junction bases unmatched: 3. The CDR3 loop spans 13 amino acids. Germline assignment: CDR1 GTSNPN and CDR2 SVGIG (reference sequence).

V is TRBV6-6 and J is TRBJ2-3, with 12 bases aligning to TRBD2. After removal of 8 bases from V and 6 bases from J, the junction contained 9 bases not matched to a gene. The CDR3 extends over 15 amino acids. Germline assignment: CDR1 MNHNY and CDR2 SVGAGI (reference sequence). The CDR3 DNA reads TGTGCCAGCGCCCCTAGCGGGGGGGGAGGGGATACGCAGTATTTT. Translating it yields CASAPSGGGGDTQYF.

This clone has ten or more counts. The V call is TRBV5-6, the J call TRBJ2-7; D is possibly TRBD2 (6 bases). The CDR3 runs 16 residues. Looked up from germline, CDR1 is SGHDT and CDR2 is YYEEEE. V was shortened by 4 bases and J by 2 bases, with 19 bases between the two germline ends. The CDR3 region is CASSTLLATPPYEQYF. The CDR3 DNA is TGTGCCAGCAGCACCTTGCTAGCGACCCCACCCTACGAGCAGTACTTC.

The rearrangement links TRBV28 to TRBJ1-2; TRBD1 matches 7 bases. Germline trimming cut 10 bases from V and 6 bases from J; bases unmatched to any gene: 8. The V gene's germline CDR1 is MDHEN and CDR2 SYDVKM. This CDR3 spans 12 amino acids. CDR3 sequence: CANGRGLDGYTF. The CDR3, as DNA: TGTGCCAACGGAAGGGGGCTTGATGGCTACACCTTC.

The chain combines TRBV11-2 with TRBJ1-1; 7 bases map to TRBD1. CDR3 length equals 13 residues. V lost 9 bases to trimming and J lost 3 bases; unmatched junction nucleotides: 7. The germline CDR1 and CDR2 sequences are SGHAT and FQNNGV. CDR3 in amino acids: CASGGQLDTEAFF. The CDR3 nucleotides read TGTGCCAGTGGGGGACAGCTTGACACTGAAGCTTTCTTT.

The chain couples TRBV5-1 to TRBJ2-1; the D is unclear. Between the trimmed V and J ends, which lost 0 bases and 5 bases, there was a span of 6 bases. The CDR3 runs 13 residues. CDR1 SGHRS and CDR2 YFSETQ come from the germline V gene. CDR3 bases: TGCGCCAGCAGCTTGGATCCTCACAATGAGCAGTTCTTC. It translates to CASSLDPHNEQFF. Complete variable domain (other parts from reference TRBV5-1 and TRBJ2-1): KAGVTQTPRYLIKTRGQQVTLSCSPISGHRSVSWYQQTPGQGLQFLFEYFSETQRNKGNFPGRFSGRQFSNSRSEMNVSTLELGDSALYLCASSLDPHNEQFFGPGTRLTVL.

Comments on this clone: Germline and junction disagree at one end, which may indicate a read error. The genes are TRBV20-1 and TRBJ2-7, with 10 positions matching TRBD2. Germline V gene sequence: CDR1 DFQATT, CDR2 SNEGSKA (reference sequence). There are 11 residues in the CDR3. CDR3: CSAASSSGGPF. The CDR3 coding sequence is TGCAGTGCGGCCTCCTCTAGCGGGGGACCCTTC.

The V and J genes are TRBV18 and TRBJ2-1, with D possibly TRBD2 on 5 matching bases. Germline V gene lookup returns CDR1 KGHSH and CDR2 LQKENI. Trimming left V 2 bases short and J 4 bases short, with 15 bases between. The CDR3 contains 16 residues. The CDR3 DNA reads TGTGCCAGCTCACCAGTAGCGTCAACGGGGTACAATGAGCAGTTCTTC. The encoded protein is CASSPVASTGYNEQFF.

The chain combines TRBV4-3 with TRBJ2-3; 9 bases are a match to TRBD2. The J segment lost 5 bases and the V segment lost 0 bases, leaving 15 bases of the junction unmatched. CDR3 length equals 19 residues. CDR1 LGHNA and CDR2 YSLEER come from the germline V gene. In DNA form, the CDR3 reads TGCGCCAGCAGCCAAGATCGCGGGCTAGCGGGGCCTGAAGGAGATACGCAGTATTTT. This sequence encodes CASSQDRGLAGPEGDTQYF.

The CDR3 DNA follows: TGTGCCAGCAGAAAAACAGGGTACGACAATCAGCCCCAGCATTTT. Protein sequence: CASRKTGYDNQPQHF. V gene TRBV28 combines with J gene TRBJ1-5; D is perhaps TRBD1 (6 bases). Germline loops: CDR1 MDHEN, CDR2 SYDVKM. The CDR3 runs 15 residues. V was clipped by 6 bases and J by 3 bases, with 15 bases between them.

There are many counts of this clone. CDR3 DNA: TGTGCCAGCAGCTCGACAGGGGAAAGCAATCAGCCCCAGCATTTT. Amino acids: CASSSTGESNQPQHF. The gene calls are TRBV7-9 and TRBJ1-5; 8 bases match TRBD1. The CDR3 covers 15 residues. V dropped 4 bases and J dropped 1; count of bases not matched to a gene: 3. The germline V gene has CDR1 SEHNR and CDR2 FQNEAQ (reference sequence). The full variable domain, in which reference TRBV7-9 and TRBJ1-5 provide the parts outside the CDR3, is DTGVSQNPRHKITKRGQNVTFRCDPISEHNRLYWYRQTLGQGPEFLTYFQNEAQLEKSRLLSDRFSAERPKGSFSTLEIQRTEQGDSAMYLCASSSTGESNQPQHFGDGTRLSIL.

The V call is TRBV6-1, the J call TRBJ2-3; TRBD1 agrees at 11 bases. V was clipped by 4 bases and J by 6 bases; unmatched bases: 9. This CDR3 has 16 amino acids. The germline V gene encodes CDR1 MNHNS and CDR2 SASEGT. CDR3 sequence (DNA): TGTGCCAGCAGTGCTCTTGGACAGGGGGCCCCGGATACGCAGTATTTT. Translation gives CASSALGQGAPDTQYF.

V gene TRBV10-3 combines with J gene TRBJ2-7; 12 nucleotides match TRBD1. This CDR3 comprises 15 residues. After removal of 4 bases from V and 4 bases from J, the junction contained 5 bases not matched to a gene. Germline assignment: CDR1 ENHRY and CDR2 SYGVKD. Here the CDR3 DNA reads TGTGCCATCAGTGGGCCGGGACAGGGGGCATACGAGCAGTACTTC. This codes for CAISGPGQGAYEQYF.

The chain couples TRBV6-6 to TRBJ1-1, with D unresolved. V was trimmed by 6 bases and J by 0 bases, leaving 8 bases between them. There are 13 residues in the CDR3. Germline CDR1 reads MNHNY; CDR2 reads SVGAGI (reference sequence). The CDR3 DNA follows: TGTGCCAGCAGATCTCGCTTGAACACTGAAGCTTTCTTT. Translation: CASRSRLNTEAFF.

V and J are TRBV6-6 and TRBJ1-2; D remains unclear. Deletions cut 7 bases from V and 4 bases from J, with 19 bases between. The CDR3 consists of 15 residues. Looked up from germline, CDR1 is MNHNY and CDR2 is SVGAGI (reference sequence). DNA for the CDR3: TGTGCCAGCATTCCGCGGAGCAAGTCGCCCTATGGCTACACCTTC. This codes for CASIPRSKSPYGYTF.

The V gene is TRBV5-6, the J gene TRBJ1-1; 8 nucleotides match TRBD1. CDR3 length: 15 residues. Germline lookup yields CDR1 SGHDT and CDR2 YYEEEE. V was pared by 2 bases and J by 3 bases, with 6 bases of the junction left unmatched. The CDR3 DNA is TGTGCCAGCAGCTTTTTACAGGGGGTATACACTGAAGCTTTCTTT. As protein: CASSFLQGVYTEAFF.

The rearrangement links TRBV29-1 to TRBJ1-2, with D maybe TRBD1 (6 bases). The CDR3 is 12 amino acids. The germline CDR1 and CDR2 sequences are SQVTM and ANQGSEA. With 3 bases removed from V and 5 bases from J, the gap between germline ends came to 10 bases. The CDR3 coding sequence is TGCAGCGTTGACAGGGGCCAATATGGCTACACCTTC. Residues: CSVDRGQYGYTF.

This clone was seen only once. The V gene is TRBV6-1, the J gene TRBJ2-2; unclear D gene. With 2 bases removed from V and 8 bases from J, the gap between germline ends came to 9 bases. CDR3 length: 13 amino acids. The V gene's germline CDR1 is MNHNS and CDR2 SASEGT. CDR3 amino acids: CASSELRKGELFF. In DNA form, the CDR3 reads TGTGCCAGCAGTGAATTAAGGAAAGGGGAGCTGTTTTTT.

V gene TRBV5-1 combines with J gene TRBJ2-7, with 8 bases aligning to TRBD1. V gave up 4 bases and J gave up 3 bases; unmatched junction bases: 12. The CDR3 totals 16 residues. From germline, CDR1 is SGHRS and CDR2 YFSETQ. The CDR3: CASSREPQGANYEQYF. The CDR3 DNA is TGCGCCAGCAGCCGTGAACCCCAGGGGGCCAACTACGAGCAGTACTTC.

CDR3 in DNA: TGTGCCAGCAGCTTGGCGGACAGGGGAATCTATGGCTACACCTTC. This codes for CASSLADRGIYGYTF. The V call is TRBV7-2, the J call TRBJ1-2; 9 bases line up with TRBD1. V shed 3 bases and J 4 bases; nucleotides not matched to a gene: 6. From germline, CDR1 is SGHTA and CDR2 FQGNSA. This CDR3 has 15 amino acids.

The chain carries TRBV19 and TRBJ1-5; D remains unclear. The V and J ends lost 3 bases and 0 bases respectively, with 9 bases between them. The germline V gene has CDR1 LNHDA and CDR2 SQIVND (reference sequence). CDR3 length: 15 residues. The CDR3 loop reads CASSITVTSNQPQHF. The CDR3 coding sequence is TGTGCCAGTAGTATCACTGTGACTAGCAATCAGCCCCAGCATTTT. Looking up the rest from reference TRBV19 and TRBJ1-5 gives the full variable domain: DGGITQSPKYLFRKEGQNVTLSCEQNLNHDAMYWYRQDPGQGLRLIYYSQIVNDFQKGDIAEGYSVSREKKESFPLTVTSAQKNPTAFYLCASSITVTSNQPQHFGDGTRLSIL.

V gene TRBV2 combines with J gene TRBJ1-2, with 9 nucleotides matching TRBD1. Trimming took 5 bases from V and 5 from J; bases not matched to a gene: 3. Germline CDR1 SNHLY, CDR2 FYNNEI. This CDR3 region has 13 residues. The CDR3 nucleotides are TGTGCCAGCAGTAGGGACAGGGTTTATGGCTACACCTTC. Its protein product is CASSRDRVYGYTF.

In this sample, this clone turned up many times. The chain links TRBV5-6 to TRBJ1-5; 8 bases map to TRBD1. Germline V CDR1 and CDR2: SGHDT, YYEEEE. The V segment lost 6 bases and the J segment 1 base; nucleotides outside the gene matches: 6. The CDR3 sequence is 15 residues long. DNA for the CDR3: TGTGCCAGCAAGAGCAGGGGGCTCAGCAATCAGCCCCAGCATTTT. Residues: CASKSRGLSNQPQHF.

The chain recombines TRBV9 with TRBJ2-7; maybe TRBD1 (5 bases). The length of the CDR3 is 16 residues. V was trimmed by 4 bases and J by 3 bases, leaving 20 bases between them. Per germline, CDR1 SGDLS and CDR2 YYNGEE. The CDR3 coding sequence is TGTGCCAGCAGCCCCGTGAGTTACACAGGCGGCTACGAGCAGTACTTC. This encodes CASSPVSYTGGYEQYF.

The genes are TRBV29-1 and TRBJ1-3; D not certain. The germline CDR1 and CDR2 sequences are SQVTM and ANQGSEA. Between the trimmed V and J ends, which lost 1 base and 2 bases, there was a span of 6 bases. The CDR3 consists of 13 residues. The CDR3 here is CSVEAGTGNTIYF. The DNA for the CDR3 is TGCAGCGTTGAAGCGGGGACTGGAAACACCATATATTTT.